This TCR beta chain stems from a study of cytomegalovirus exposure and HLA in healthy donors. The germline V gene encodes CDR1 MNHNS and CDR2 SASEGT. This CDR3 is 13 amino acids long. V lost 8 bases and J lost 5, with 15 bases in between. PCR amplification relied on 60 Vbeta primers (plus 13 Jbeta primers). The data were produced by immunoSEQ multiplex PCR, yet TCRdb's version contains in-frame clones alone and is incomplete. The sample totals 35,000 to 50,000 clones. Study findings and constraints: DRB1 had the most TCR associations and HLA-C the fewest, a later analysis found, with rates varying by HLA locus.

About this clone: The antigen is unknown. Other nucleotide sequences in the sample specify the same CDR3.

Sequencing used PBMCs. This TCR was sampled from a male donor in good health and CMV-seronegative. The rearrangement links TRBV6-1 to TRBJ1-2; possibly TRBD1 for D (5 bases). DNA for the CDR3: TGTGCCAGCGGGGCCGCAGCCTATTATGGCTACACCTTC. Its translation: CASGAAAYYGYTF.